This entry lists 13 T cell receptor beta chains sequenced from one sample in a study of regulatory T cells in long-lasting Graves disease. Time point in this sample: persistent/refractory GD, antithyroid drugs over 5 years with positive TRAb. PBMCs provided the RNA from which the TCR library was made. In building TCR beta libraries, iRepertoire HTBI primers were used together with Arm-PCR of CDR3 regions. TCRdb fed the multiplex PCR reads into MiXCR, producing one record per CDR3 protein. The sample holds approximately 400,000 distinct CDR3 sequences, around 20% seen once. Sequenced here: peripheral blood mononuclear cells (PBMCs), sampled when the disease was refractory, from a patient treated with antithyroid drugs. The source is a female donor with Graves disease.

This clonotype was seen repeatedly, ten times or more. CDR3 sequence: CASTKPGLAGGVVDEQFF. The DNA of the CDR3 is TGTGCCAGCACCAAGCCCGGGCTAGCGGGAGGGGTTGTCGATGAGCAGTTCTTC. V gene TRBV7-2 combines with J gene TRBJ2-1; TRBD2 agrees at 12 bases. The trim removed 7 bases at V and 8 bases at J, leaving 18 bases unmatched. The germline V gene encodes CDR1 SGHTA and CDR2 FQGNSA. The CDR3 has 18 amino acids.

This clonotype has more than one count but fewer than ten. This chain connects TRBV4-3 to TRBJ1-1; TRBD1 agrees at 8 bases. The CDR3 runs to 14 residues. From germline, CDR1 is LGHNA and CDR2 YSLEER. The ends lost 6 bases at V and 1 base at J; junction bases unmatched: 4. The CDR3 here is CASSNGQGNTEAFF. In DNA, the CDR3 is TGCGCCAGCAGTAACGGACAGGGGAACACTGAAGCTTTCTTT.

The chain is built from TRBV30 and TRBJ1-1; no firm D call. CDR3 length: 13 residues. Germline CDR1 and CDR2: GTSNPN and SVGIG (reference sequence). Trimming shortened V by 1 base and J by 6 bases, and 12 bases separated the two germline ends. CDR3 region: CAWSATGNAEAFF. CDR3 bases: TGTGCCTGGAGTGCAACGGGAAACGCTGAAGCTTTCTTT.

This clonotype was detected ten times or more. The chain employs TRBV12-3 or TRBV12-4 and TRBJ2-3; 10 bases are shared with TRBD2. Trimming at V came to 1 base and at J to 2 bases, leaving 3 bases not matched to a gene. CDR3 size: 16 residues. CDR3: CASSLELAGHTDTQYF. The CDR3 bases are TGTGCCAGCAGTTTAGAACTAGCGGGACACACAGATACGCAGTATTTT.

The chain couples TRBV9 to TRBJ2-5, with 9 bases lining up with TRBD1. This CDR3 has 15 amino acids. The V gene's germline CDR1 is SGDLS and CDR2 YYNGEE. Losses at the gene ends were 4 bases for V and 5 bases for J; bases not matched to a gene: 9. The CDR3 region has the DNA TGTGCCAGCAGCACCCGACAGGGGGTCTCGGAGACCCAGTACTTC. It specifies CASSTRQGVSETQYF.

Notes on this clonotype: This may come from a read error, since a much larger clone is one base off. This chain uses TRBV19 with TRBJ1-2; D is unresolved. The CDR3 has 18 amino acids. Germline CDR1 and CDR2: LNHDA and SQIVND (reference sequence). Trimming removed 3 bases from V and 6 bases from J, with 26 bases in between. The CDR3 protein is CASSMRRQSGGSIHGYTF. In DNA form, the CDR3 reads TGTGCCAGTAGTATGCGACGGCAGAGTGGAGGGTCAATCCATGGCTACACCTTC.

The chain couples TRBV4-1 to TRBJ1-1, with 9 bases fitting TRBD1. V trimming: 8 bases; J trimming: 1 base; junction bases outside the gene matches: 5. Per the germline V gene, CDR1 is MGHRA and CDR2 is YSYEKL. The CDR3 has 14 residues. This chain's CDR3 is CASRDREANTEAFF. The CDR3 nucleotides read TGCGCCAGCCGGGACAGGGAGGCGAACACTGAAGCTTTCTTT.

J is TRBJ2-5 and V is TRBV7-8, with 9 positions matching TRBD2. The V segment lost 5 bases and the J segment 5 bases; nucleotides outside the gene matches: 9. Germline loops: CDR1 SGHVS, CDR2 FQNEAQ. The CDR3 spans 15 residues. The CDR3 reads CASSPSGTSWETQYF. CDR3 DNA: TGTGCCAGCAGCCCTAGCGGGACTAGCTGGGAGACCCAGTACTTC.

In its sample, this clonotype was seen a few times. This chain links TRBV7-9 with TRBJ1-4; no firm D call. CDR1 and CDR2 (germline): SEHNR, FQNEAQ (reference sequence). The CDR3 extends over 15 amino acids. V shed 5 bases and J shed 5 bases, with 15 bases lying between them. In nucleotides, the CDR3 is TGTGCCAGCAGCCCCAGCCTCCTAGGAAATGAAAAACTGTTTTTT. Translation gives CASSPSLLGNEKLFF.

This chain connects TRBV19 to TRBJ1-4; tentative D call: TRBD1 (5 bases). Germline-derived CDR1 and CDR2 are LNHDA and SQIVND (reference sequence). The V gene lost 3 bases and the J gene lost 8 bases, with 10 bases spanning the gap. There are 13 residues in the CDR3. The CDR3 loop reads CASSIGGDEKLFF. Written as DNA, the CDR3 is TGTGCCAGTAGTATCGGGGGGGACGAAAAACTGTTTTTT.

This clonotype was seen ten or more times. The J gene is TRBJ2-7, the V gene TRBV28; possible D gene TRBD2, 6 bases. There are 13 residues in the CDR3. Germline CDR1 is MDHEN and CDR2 is SYDVKM. V lost 3 bases and J lost 6, with 12 bases in between. CDR3 region: CASSLLARSEQYF. The CDR3 nucleotides read TGTGCCAGCAGTTTGCTAGCGCGATCCGAGCAGTACTTC.

This clonotype was seen only a few times. The CDR3 sequence: CATRHLQGLDQPQHF. The CDR3 region has the DNA TGTGCCACCCGCCACCTCCAGGGTTTGGATCAGCCCCAGCATTTT. The chain uses TRBV15 and TRBJ1-5, with D perhaps matching TRBD1 (5 bases). Germline V CDR1 and CDR2: LNHNV, YYDKDF (reference sequence). CDR3 length: 15 residues. V was cut by 8 bases and J by 5 bases, with 19 bases left in between.

The genes are TRBV19 and TRBJ2-7; D call uncertain. The V end was cut by 3 bases, the J end by 3 bases, with 12 bases between. The CDR3 length is 14 residues. Germline V CDR1 and CDR2: LNHDA, SQIVND (reference sequence). The CDR3: CASSILHPHYEQYF. The CDR3 DNA follows: TGTGCCAGTAGTATTCTTCACCCCCACTACGAGCAGTACTTC.